A selection of T cell receptor beta chains follows, all from one sample in a study of blood T cell repertoires in COVID-19. Measured with immunoSEQ multiplex PCR; TCRdb has only the in-frame clones, and not every one. Of about 34,000 clones listed, 85% were seen once; the top ten hold roughly 15%. The sample consisted of peripheral blood. Every receptor here comes from a human donor with acute or convalescent COVID-19. The donor label of this sample is uncertain. Both conserved end residues are part of each CDR3. A D gene is named only where the DNA matches it firmly. A clone size is listed for some rows: how often the clone was seen (once, few, many), or a class if it is expanded.

D	size	V	J	CDR3	DNA
TRBD2	-	TRBV18	TRBJ2-7	CASSKGREGLEQYF	TGTGCCAGCTCTAAGGGGCGGGAGGGCCTCGAGCAGTACTTC
TRBD2	-	TRBV4-3	TRBJ2-1	CASSRGTSGNEQFF	TGCGCCAGCAGCCGCGGGACTAGCGGCAATGAGCAGTTCTTC
-	-	TRBV19	TRBJ1-1	CASSINRNTEAFF	TGTGCCAGTAGTATAAATCGTAACACTGAAGCTTTCTTT
-	-	TRBV27	TRBJ1-2	CASSPFRENYGYTF	TGTGCCAGCAGTCCTTTTAGGGAGAACTATGGCTACACCTTC
TRBD1	-	TRBV2	TRBJ1-2	CASSGQGRTYGYTF	TGTGCCAGCAGTGGACAGGGGCGGACCTATGGCTACACCTTC
TRBD2	-	TRBV6-6	TRBJ2-3	CATSPGGDTQYF	TGTGCCACCTCCCCGGGGGGGGATACGCAGTATTTT
TRBD1	-	TRBV6-6	TRBJ1-1	CASRDRGTDTEAFF	TGTGCCAGCAGGGACAGGGGGACGGACACTGAAGCTTTCTTT
-	-	TRBV4-3	TRBJ2-7	CASSQYSGDGTYEQYF	TGCGCCAGCAGCCAATATAGCGGTGACGGAACCTACGAGCAGTACTTC
-	few	TRBV27	TRBJ2-5	CASSSQETQYF	TGTGCCAGCAGTTCGCAAGAGACCCAGTACTTC
TRBD2	-	TRBV5-8	TRBJ2-1	CASSLGTSGSIEEQFF	TGTGCCAGCAGCCTGGGGACTAGCGGGAGTATTGAGGAGCAGTTCTTC
TRBD1	-	TRBV7-2	TRBJ2-1	CASTPGQLYNEQFF	TGTGCCAGCACCCCGGGACAGCTATACAATGAGCAGTTCTTC
TRBD1	few	TRBV5-4	TRBJ1-2	CASSGPGTGSGYTF	TGTGCCAGCAGCGGACCCGGGACAGGGAGTGGCTACACCTTC
-	-	TRBV6-4	TRBJ2-1	CASSVLLASNEQFF	TGTGCCAGCAGTGTGTTACTAGCTTCCAATGAGCAGTTCTTC
-	-	TRBV4-1	TRBJ1-1	CASSQDRWGDTEAFF	TGCGCCAGCAGCCAAGATCGATGGGGGGACACTGAAGCTTTCTTT
-	-	TRBV6-6	TRBJ1-5	CASSYSAPRQPQHF	TGTGCCAGCAGTTACTCAGCCCCCCGGCAGCCCCAGCATTTT
TRBD2	-	TRBV9	TRBJ2-3	CASTPGLAGGSTQYF	TGTGCCAGCACCCCGGGACTAGCGGGAGGGTCTACGCAGTATTTT
TRBD1	-	TRBV18	TRBJ1-2	CASSPPTGVDYGYTF	TGTGCCAGCTCACCACCGACAGGGGTTGACTATGGCTACACCTTC
-	-	TRBV6-5	TRBJ1-1	CASAVNTEAFF	TGTGCCAGTGCAGTGAACACTGAAGCTTTCTTT
-	-	TRBV2	TRBJ1-2	CASSGQAYGYTF	TGTGCCAGCAGTGGACAGGCCTATGGCTACACCTTC
TRBD1	-	TRBV19	TRBJ2-3	CASSLQRGPGDTQYF	TGTGCCAGTAGTTTGCAGAGGGGGCCGGGAGATACGCAGTATTTT
-	few	TRBV5-1	TRBJ1-3	CASSLDSVSGNTIYF	TGCGCCAGCAGCTTAGACAGCGTCTCTGGAAACACCATATATTTT
TRBD2	once	TRBV19	TRBJ2-1	CATDALAGGVNEQFF	TGTGCCACCGACGCCTTAGCGGGAGGGGTCAATGAGCAGTTCTTC
-	-	TRBV6-2/TRBV6-3	TRBJ1-5	CASSYPGGRFGSNQPQHF	TGTGCCAGCAGTTACCCGGGGGGACGGTTTGGGAGCAATCAGCCCCAGCATTTT
-	few	TRBV5-4	TRBJ1-2	CASTPDFYGYTF	TGTGCCAGCACTCCTGACTTCTATGGCTACACCTTC
TRBD2	-	TRBV6-5	TRBJ2-7	CASSYSIAGAYEQYF	TGTGCCAGCAGTTACTCGATAGCGGGGGCTTACGAGCAGTACTTC
-	-	TRBV7-2	TRBJ1-1	CASSRVGAFTEAFF	TGTGCCAGCAGCAGGGTAGGGGCGTTCACTGAAGCTTTCTTT
-	once	TRBV10-3	TRBJ2-1	CAISAGGGIDEQFF	TGTGCCATCAGTGCGGGTGGGGGGATCGATGAGCAGTTCTTC